These T cell receptor beta chains were read from a single sample in a study of cytomegalovirus exposure and HLA in healthy donors. Some clones are missing from TCRdb's copy, which holds only in-frame ones; the method was immunoSEQ multiplex PCR. The sample shows approximately 150,000 clones, 70% to 85% of them seen only once. Specimen: PBMCs. The receptor source for this set is a male donor in good health and CMV-seronegative. CDR3s include the opening cysteine and the closing phenylalanine or tryptophan. A D gene is named only where the DNA matches it firmly. Size is omitted from some rows. Given values are once, few, many or a class for expanded clones.

size | J | V | D | DNA | CDR3
few | TRBJ2-2 | TRBV6-6 | TRBD1 | TGTGCCAGCAGTTACGCGACAGGGACCGGGGAGCTGTTTTTT | CASSYATGTGELFF
- | TRBJ2-3 | TRBV6-6 | - | TGTGCCAGCAGTTACAGGGAGACAGATACGCAGTATTTT | CASSYRETDTQYF
- | TRBJ2-5 | TRBV2 | - | TGTGCCAGCCGGGAGTCCCCAGAGACCCAGTACTTC | CASRESPETQYF
- | TRBJ2-2 | TRBV7-2 | TRBD2 | TGTGCCAGCAGCCTCCGCCGGGGTAGCGGGACCGGGGAGCTGTTTTTT | CASSLRRGSGTGELFF
- | TRBJ2-7 | TRBV7-9 | - | TGTGCCAGCAGCCGCGTCTCCGCTTTCGAGCAGTACTTC | CASSRVSAFEQYF
- | TRBJ2-1 | TRBV7-9 | - | TGTGCCAGCAGCCCCCCGGGCCTAGCTCACAATGAGCAGTTCTTC | CASSPPGLAHNEQFF
- | TRBJ2-3 | TRBV4-3 | - | TGCGCCAGCAGCCAAGAGGGAATAGGGGCAGATACGCAGTATTTT | CASSQEGIGADTQYF
- | TRBJ1-1 | TRBV6-1 | TRBD1 | TGTGCCAGCAGTCAAAGGGACAGGGAAGCTTTCTTT | CASSQRDREAFF
- | TRBJ2-2 | TRBV2 | TRBD2 | TGTGCCACTAGCCGGGGGGTTTCGTTCACCGGGGAGCTGCTTTTT | CATSRGVSFTGELLF
- | TRBJ2-7 | TRBV6-1 | TRBD2 | TGTGCCAGCAGTGGGGGGGGGATGCCCTACGAGCAGTACTTC | CASSGGGMPYEQYF
- | TRBJ2-4 | TRBV7-2 | - | TGTGCCAGCAGCCCCACCTACAGGGAGGGGGACATTCAGTACTTC | CASSPTYREGDIQYF
- | TRBJ1-4 | TRBV28 | TRBD1 | TGTGCCAGCAGTTGGGACAGGGGGCTGTCAACTAATGAAAAACTGTTTTTT | CASSWDRGLSTNEKLFF
once | TRBJ2-7 | TRBV27 | - | TGTGCCCGCCTCTTTCTGGCGGTGACTTCCTACGAGCAGTACTTC | CARLFLAVTSYEQYF
- | TRBJ2-1 | TRBV5-1 | - | TGCGCCAGCAGTGACGGGAGCGACTACAATGAGCAGTTCTTC | CASSDGSDYNEQFF
- | TRBJ2-3 | TRBV5-1 | TRBD2 | TGCGCCAGCAGACTAACTAGCGGGGACACAGATACGCAGTATTTT | CASRLTSGDTDTQYF
- | TRBJ1-4 | TRBV9 | - | TGTGCCAGCAGCGGCGACCCTACGGGGTCAGCAACTGAAAAACTGTTTTTT | CASSGDPTGSATEKLFF
- | TRBJ1-1 | TRBV4-2 | - | TGTGCCAGCAGCCAAGGGACTGCAGCTTTCTTT | CASSQGTAAFF
- | TRBJ1-1 | TRBV19 | - | TGTGCCAGTAAGCAGAGGGTGAACACTGAAGCTTTCTTT | CASKQRVNTEAFF
- | TRBJ2-4 | TRBV6-5 | TRBD1 | TGTGCCAGCAGTTACGGAACAGGGGCGATTCAGTACTTC | CASSYGTGAIQYF
once | TRBJ2-2 | TRBV6-6 | - | TGTGCCACCCGCGGGTACACCGGGGAGCTGTTTTTT | CATRGYTGELFF
- | TRBJ1-1 | TRBV5-4 | TRBD1 | TGTGCCAGCAGCTTTGGGACAGGGGGGAACACTGAAGCTTTCTTT | CASSFGTGGNTEAFF
few | TRBJ1-4 | TRBV4-3 | TRBD1 | TGCGCCAGCAGCCAAGGCGTCGACAGGGTGGGTGAAAAACTGTTTTTT | CASSQGVDRVGEKLFF
few | TRBJ2-1 | TRBV19 | - | TGTGCCAGTAGTAGAGCGGTCGGGGGATACAATGAGCAGTTCTTC | CASSRAVGGYNEQFF
- | TRBJ2-3 | TRBV9 | - | TGTGCCAGCAGCGTAACTAGCGATACGCAGTATTTT | CASSVTSDTQYF
- | TRBJ2-7 | TRBV4-1 | TRBD1 | TGCGCCAGCAGCCACCCCTTCCGGGACAGGGCCTACGAGCAGTACTTC | CASSHPFRDRAYEQYF
- | TRBJ2-7 | TRBV5-1 | - | TGCGCCAGCAGCTTGGGATACGCGAGCTCCTACGAGCAGTACTTC | CASSLGYASSYEQYF
- | TRBJ2-7 | TRBV10-3 | TRBD2 | TGTGCCATCAGTGCGATCGGGACTAGCTCCTACGAGCAGTACTTC | CAISAIGTSSYEQYF
- | TRBJ2-7 | TRBV9 | TRBD1 | TGTGCCAGCAGCCGAACACAGGGGGCATCCAACTACGAGCAGTACTTC | CASSRTQGASNYEQYF
- | TRBJ2-3 | TRBV28 | - | TGTGCCAGCAGAATTAAGGGGGATACGCAGTATTTT | CASRIKGDTQYF
- | TRBJ1-4 | TRBV7-9 | TRBD1 | TGTGCCAGCAGCATCGGGACAGGGGGTAAACTGTTTTTT | CASSIGTGGKLFF
- | TRBJ1-5 | TRBV2 | - | TGTGCCAGCAGGGGGGAGGGGAATCAGCCCCAGCATTTT | CASRGEGNQPQHF
- | TRBJ2-1 | TRBV27 | - | TGTGCCACCAATGCCCATGGCGGCCCTCACAATGAGCAGTTCTTC | CATNAHGGPHNEQFF
- | TRBJ2-7 | TRBV28 | TRBD2 | TGTGCCAGCAGCCAATCCGGGACTAGCGTAGAGAACGAGCAGTACTTC | CASSQSGTSVENEQYF
few | TRBJ1-3 | TRBV28 | TRBD1 | TGTGCCAGCAGGATGACAGGGATCGTAAACACCATATATTTT | CASRMTGIVNTIYF
few | TRBJ1-4 | TRBV27 | - | TGTGCCAGCAGTCCCAACGTTGAGGTCCTCACGGTTGAAAAACTGTTTTTT | CASSPNVEVLTVEKLFF
- | TRBJ2-7 | TRBV6-5 | TRBD1 | TGTGCCAGCAGTCAGGACAGGTCCACCTACGAGCAGTACTTC | CASSQDRSTYEQYF
- | TRBJ2-3 | TRBV6-5 | - | TGTGCCAGCAGTTACTCGGCAGGGCCAGATACGCAGTATTTT | CASSYSAGPDTQYF
- | TRBJ2-2 | TRBV4-1 | - | TGCGCCAGCAGGGACATTACCGGGGAGCTGTTTTTT | CASRDITGELFF
once | TRBJ2-7 | TRBV7-8 | - | TGTGCCAGCAGCCCTGGCGGAACTCTTGATCCTTACGAGCAGTACTTC | CASSPGGTLDPYEQYF
- | TRBJ2-7 | TRBV11-2 | - | TGTGCCAGCAGCTTAGGATCAGGCCCCTACGAGCAGTACTTC | CASSLGSGPYEQYF
- | TRBJ1-5 | TRBV19 | - | TGTGCCAGTCAGATCCGGGACATCAATCAGCCCCAGCATTTT | CASQIRDINQPQHF
- | TRBJ1-1 | TRBV29-1 | - | TGCAGCGTCGACAGTTCAGCTTTCTTT | CSVDSSAFF
- | TRBJ2-7 | TRBV7-2 | TRBD1 | TGTGCCAGCAGCTCCGGGACAGGGACCTACGAGCAGTACTTC | CASSSGTGTYEQYF
- | TRBJ2-7 | TRBV10-1 | - | TGCGCCAGCAGTGACGAGTCCTACGAGCAGTACTTC | CASSDESYEQYF
once | TRBJ1-2 | TRBV30 | - | TGTGCCTGGAGTGTAGCAAACTATGGCTACACCTTC | CAWSVANYGYTF
- | TRBJ1-5 | TRBV27 | TRBD1 | TGTGCCAGCAGTTTACTGGGACAGGGACCCAATCAGCCCCAGCATTTT | CASSLLGQGPNQPQHF
- | TRBJ2-5 | TRBV5-6 | - | TGTGCCAGCAGCCAAGTTGGGGAGGAGACCCAGTACTTC | CASSQVGEETQYF
- | TRBJ2-1 | TRBV5-4 | TRBD2 | TGTGCCAGCAGCTCCCGGACTAGCGGTACCCAAAATGAGCAGTTCTTC | CASSSRTSGTQNEQFF
- | TRBJ2-7 | TRBV10-1 | - | TGCGCCAGCAGTGGGTACAGCTACGAGCAGTACTTC | CASSGYSYEQYF
- | TRBJ2-7 | TRBV2 | - | TGTGCCAGCAGTGAAGTTCTCCTTAGGGACAACTACGAGCAGTACTTC | CASSEVLLRDNYEQYF
- | TRBJ1-5 | TRBV15 | TRBD1 | TGTGCCACCAGCATGTCGGGACAGGGGCGAGATCAGCCCCAGCATTTT | CATSMSGQGRDQPQHF
- | TRBJ2-3 | TRBV7-8 | - | TGTGCCAGCACCACCCTTCAGGGTCTGGATACGCAGTATTTT | CASTTLQGLDTQYF
- | TRBJ2-7 | TRBV11-2 | - | TGTGCCAGCAGTTCCGCTAGCGACTACGCCTACGAGCAGTACTTC | CASSSASDYAYEQYF
- | TRBJ2-7 | TRBV5-8 | TRBD2 | TGTGCCAGCACCTTAGCGGGTTTTCGGGAGCAGTACTTC | CASTLAGFREQYF
- | TRBJ1-3 | TRBV11-2 | - | TGTGCCAGCAGCTTATCCAGGACTGGAAACACCATATATTTT | CASSLSRTGNTIYF
- | TRBJ2-2 | TRBV21-1 | - | TGTGCCAGCAGCAAAGTTGGTCCGGTAGGGACTAGCGGGAGGTTAGCCGGGGAGCTGTTTTTT | CASSKVGPVGTSGRLAGELFF
- | TRBJ2-3 | TRBV4-1 | TRBD2 | TGCGCCAGCAGCCAATTCGGTAGCGGGAGTATCGATACGCAGTATTTT | CASSQFGSGSIDTQYF
- | TRBJ1-1 | TRBV19 | - | TGTGCCAGTAGCCTACCCCGGGGAGGGTCAGCTTTCTTT | CASSLPRGGSAFF